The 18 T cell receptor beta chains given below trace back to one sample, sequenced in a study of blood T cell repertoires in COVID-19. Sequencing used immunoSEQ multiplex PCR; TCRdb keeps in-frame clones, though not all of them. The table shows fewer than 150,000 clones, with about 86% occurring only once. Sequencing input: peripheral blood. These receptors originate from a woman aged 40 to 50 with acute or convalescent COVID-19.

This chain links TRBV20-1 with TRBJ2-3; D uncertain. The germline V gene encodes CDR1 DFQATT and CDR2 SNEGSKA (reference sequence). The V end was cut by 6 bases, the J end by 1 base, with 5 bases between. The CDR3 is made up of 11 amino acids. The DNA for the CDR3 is TGCAGTGCCTCCCGCACAGATACGCAGTATTTT. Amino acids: CSASRTDTQYF.

The CDR3 DNA reads as TGTGCCAGCAGCTTGGCTAGCGCCACAGATACGCAGTATTTT. Translation gives CASSLASATDTQYF. V is TRBV5-6 and J is TRBJ2-3; a possible D gene is TRBD2 (6 bases). The ends were cut back, 0 bases at V and 2 bases at J, with 7 bases in the middle. The germline V gene encodes CDR1 SGHDT and CDR2 YYEEEE. The CDR3 is made up of 14 amino acids.

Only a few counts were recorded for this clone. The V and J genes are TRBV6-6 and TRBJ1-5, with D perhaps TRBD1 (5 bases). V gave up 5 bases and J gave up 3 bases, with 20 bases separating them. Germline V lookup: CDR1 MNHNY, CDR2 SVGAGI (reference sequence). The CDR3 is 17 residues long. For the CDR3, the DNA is TGTGCCAGCAGTCCAAACCGGGACTTGAGGACCAATCAGCCCCAGCATTTT. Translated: CASSPNRDLRTNQPQHF.

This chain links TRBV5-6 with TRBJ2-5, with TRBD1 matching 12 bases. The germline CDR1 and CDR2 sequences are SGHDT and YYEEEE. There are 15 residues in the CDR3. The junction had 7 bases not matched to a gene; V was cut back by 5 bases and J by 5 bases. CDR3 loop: CASRLGQGAGETQYF. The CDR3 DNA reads TGTGCCAGCAGACTGGGACAGGGGGCGGGGGAGACCCAGTACTTC.

The chain's CDR3 is CASRAGASPEQFF. The DNA for the CDR3 is TGTGCCAGCAGAGCGGGGGCCTCTCCGGAGCAGTTCTTC. The V and J genes are TRBV12-3 or TRBV12-4 and TRBJ2-1; 8 bases line up with TRBD2. V shed 6 bases, J shed 10 bases, and the junction held 8 bases outside the gene matches. This CDR3 is built from 13 residues.

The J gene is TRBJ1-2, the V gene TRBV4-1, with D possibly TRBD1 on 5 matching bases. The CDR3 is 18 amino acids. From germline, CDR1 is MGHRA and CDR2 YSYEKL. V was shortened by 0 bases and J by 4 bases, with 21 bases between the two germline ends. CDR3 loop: CASSQDPRGSWAGYGYTF. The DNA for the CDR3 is TGCGCCAGCAGCCAAGATCCTAGGGGAAGTTGGGCTGGCTATGGCTACACCTTC.

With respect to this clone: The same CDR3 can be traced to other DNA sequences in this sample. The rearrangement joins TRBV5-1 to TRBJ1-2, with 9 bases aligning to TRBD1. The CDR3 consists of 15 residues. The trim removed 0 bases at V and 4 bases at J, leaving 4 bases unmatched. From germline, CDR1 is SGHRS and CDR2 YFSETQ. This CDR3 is CASSLEGQGGYGYTF. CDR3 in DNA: TGCGCCAGCAGCTTGGAGGGACAGGGAGGCTATGGCTACACCTTC.

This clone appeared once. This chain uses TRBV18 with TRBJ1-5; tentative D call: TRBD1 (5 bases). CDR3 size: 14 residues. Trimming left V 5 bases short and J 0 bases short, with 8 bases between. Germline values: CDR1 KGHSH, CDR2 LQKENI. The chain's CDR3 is CASSAGLSNQPQHF. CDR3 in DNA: TGTGCCAGCTCAGCGGGACTTAGCAATCAGCCCCAGCATTTT.

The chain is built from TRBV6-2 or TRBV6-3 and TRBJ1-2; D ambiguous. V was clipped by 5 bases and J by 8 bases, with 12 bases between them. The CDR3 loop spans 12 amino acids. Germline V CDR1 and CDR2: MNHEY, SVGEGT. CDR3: CASSHGGRGYTF. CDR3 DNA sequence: TGTGCCAGCAGTCACGGAGGCAGGGGCTACACCTTC.

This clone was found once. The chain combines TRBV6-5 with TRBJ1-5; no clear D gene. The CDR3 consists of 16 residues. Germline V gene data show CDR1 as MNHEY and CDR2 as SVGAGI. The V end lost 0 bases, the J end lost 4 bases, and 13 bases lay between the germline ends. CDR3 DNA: TGTGCCAGCAGTTACTCGAGCCCTACTTTAAATCAGCCCCAGCATTTT. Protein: CASSYSSPTLNQPQHF.

CDR3 amino acids: CAISESGGRDYGYTF. The CDR3 region has the DNA TGTGCCATCAGTGAGTCAGGAGGGAGGGACTATGGCTACACCTTC. The genes are TRBV10-3 and TRBJ1-2; no firm D call. Trimming pared 0 bases from V and 3 bases from J, leaving 11 bases between. The germline gives CDR1 ENHRY, CDR2 SYGVKD. The CDR3 totals 15 residues.

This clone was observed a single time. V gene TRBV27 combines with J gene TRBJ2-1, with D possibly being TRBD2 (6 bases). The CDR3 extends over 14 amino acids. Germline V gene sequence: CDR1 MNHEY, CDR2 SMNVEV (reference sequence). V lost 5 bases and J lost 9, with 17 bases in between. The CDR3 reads CASSKGTLGVEQFF. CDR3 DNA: TGTGCCAGCAGTAAGGGGACTCTTGGTGTTGAGCAGTTCTTC.

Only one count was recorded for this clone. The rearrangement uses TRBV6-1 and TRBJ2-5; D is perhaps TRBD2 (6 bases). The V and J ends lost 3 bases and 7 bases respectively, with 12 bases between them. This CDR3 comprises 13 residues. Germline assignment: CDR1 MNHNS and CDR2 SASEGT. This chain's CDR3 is CASSDGPGRTQYF. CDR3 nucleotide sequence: TGTGCCAGCAGTGATGGCCCCGGGAGGACCCAGTACTTC.

CDR3 residues: CASGFAMNTEAFF. CDR3 nucleotides: TGTGCCAGCGGTTTTGCGATGAACACTGAAGCTTTCTTT. The genes are TRBV3-1 (or the pseudogene TRBV3-2) and TRBJ1-1; D not resolved. The V gene's germline CDR1 is LGHDT and CDR2 YNNKEL (reference sequence). CDR3 size: 13 residues. The germline V and J ends were trimmed by 8 bases and 0 bases, with 10 bases remaining between them.

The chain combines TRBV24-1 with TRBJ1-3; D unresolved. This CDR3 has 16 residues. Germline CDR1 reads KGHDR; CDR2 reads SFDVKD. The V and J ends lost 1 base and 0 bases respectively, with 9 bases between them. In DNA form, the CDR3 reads TGTGCCACCAGTGATTTAACCCCGAGCTCTGGAAACACCATATATTTT. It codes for CATSDLTPSSGNTIYF.

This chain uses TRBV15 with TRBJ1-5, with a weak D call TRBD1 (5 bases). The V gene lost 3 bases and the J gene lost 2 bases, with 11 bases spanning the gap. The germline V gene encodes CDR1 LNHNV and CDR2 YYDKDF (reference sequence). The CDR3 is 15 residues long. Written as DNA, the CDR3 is TGTGCCACCAGCAGCCTCAGGGAGGGCAATCAGCCCCAGCATTTT. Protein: CATSSLREGNQPQHF.

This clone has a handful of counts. The CDR3 here is CASSLSRTGTGVFYGYTF. The DNA of the CDR3 is TGTGCCAGCAGTTTATCACGGACAGGGACAGGGGTCTTCTATGGCTACACCTTC. The chain has TRBV27 and TRBJ1-2; 10 bases align to TRBD1. The CDR3 totals 18 residues. V dropped 0 bases and J dropped 4; count of bases not matched to a gene: 11. Germline V gene sequence: CDR1 MNHEY, CDR2 SMNVEV (reference sequence).

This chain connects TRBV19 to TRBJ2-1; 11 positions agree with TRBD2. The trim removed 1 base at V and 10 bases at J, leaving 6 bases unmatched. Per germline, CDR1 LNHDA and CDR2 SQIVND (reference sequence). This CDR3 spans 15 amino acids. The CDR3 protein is CASSIGLAGSVEQFF. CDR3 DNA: TGTGCCAGTAGTATAGGACTAGCGGGAAGTGTGGAGCAGTTCTTC.